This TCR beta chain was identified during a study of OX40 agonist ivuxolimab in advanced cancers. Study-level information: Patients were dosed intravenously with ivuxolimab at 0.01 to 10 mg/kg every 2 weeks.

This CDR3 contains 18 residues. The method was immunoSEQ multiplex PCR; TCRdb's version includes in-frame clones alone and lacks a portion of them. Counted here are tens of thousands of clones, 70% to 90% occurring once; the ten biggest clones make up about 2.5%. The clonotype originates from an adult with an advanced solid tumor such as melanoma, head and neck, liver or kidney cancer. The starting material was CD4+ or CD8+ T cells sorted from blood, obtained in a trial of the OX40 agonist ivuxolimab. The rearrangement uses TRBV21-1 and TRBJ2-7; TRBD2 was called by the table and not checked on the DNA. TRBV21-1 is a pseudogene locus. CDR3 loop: CASSKKDFRGLAFHEQYF. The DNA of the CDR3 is TGTGCCAGCAGCAAAAAAGATTTCCGAGGACTAGCGTTCCACGAGCAGTACTTC.